The 15 T cell receptor beta chains given below trace back to one sample, sequenced in a study of cytomegalovirus exposure and HLA in healthy donors. The PCR was carried out with 60 Vbeta primers and 13 Jbeta primers. This table comes from immunoSEQ multiplex PCR, and its TCRdb copy is limited to in-frame clones, with some not included. This sample has 150,000 to 200,000 clones, with 9.5% found just once. Sequenced sample: PBMCs. The origin of the receptors is a woman aged 25 to 45 in good health and CMV-seropositive.

This clone has only a few counts. V and J are TRBV5-5 and TRBJ2-1; no reliable D call. Germline V gene lookup returns CDR1 SGHKS and CDR2 YYEKEE (reference sequence). V dropped 2 bases and J dropped 5 bases, with 14 bases sitting between them. The CDR3 sequence is 15 residues long. CDR3 protein: CASSFARSINNEQFF. For the CDR3, the DNA is TGTGCCAGCAGCTTCGCGCGCTCGATCAACAATGAGCAGTTCTTC. Looking up the rest from reference TRBV5-5 and TRBJ2-1 gives the full variable domain: DAGVTQSPTHLIKTRGQQVTLRCSPISGHKSVSWYQQVLGQGPQFIFQYYEKEERGRGNFPDRFSARQFPNYSSELNVNALLLGDSALYLCASSFARSINNEQFFGPGTRLTVL.

This clone was counted a few times. The rearrangement links TRBV6-5 to TRBJ2-1; D not certain. Trimming stripped 6 bases from V and 2 bases from J, with 14 bases between. This CDR3 region has 15 residues. Germline CDR1 is MNHEY and CDR2 is SVGAGI. As DNA, the CDR3 is TGTGCCAGCAGCTTGGATTGGGCCCCCTACAATGAGCAGTTCTTC. It encodes CASSLDWAPYNEQFF.

V and J are TRBV21-1 and TRBJ2-7; TRBD1 reflects the table's D call only, with no check against the DNA. TRBV21-1 is termed a pseudogene. This CDR3 comprises 17 residues. CDR3 region: CASSKGQGQGVLYEQYF. CDR3 sequence (DNA): TGTGCCAGCAGTAAGGGACAGGGACAGGGTGTTTTATACGAGCAGTACTTC.

V usage is TRBV10-3 and J usage is TRBJ2-3, with D perhaps TRBD2 (6 bases). Looked up from germline, CDR1 is ENHRY and CDR2 is SYGVKD. The CDR3 has 14 residues. V was clipped by 6 bases and J by 0 bases, with 10 bases between them. The CDR3 protein is CAISRDFSTDTQYF. CDR3 nucleotides: TGTGCCATCAGCCGGGACTTTAGCACAGATACGCAGTATTTT.

The chain links TRBV5-4 to TRBJ2-7; perhaps TRBD2 as D (6 bases). V was pared by 4 bases and J by 0 bases, with 14 bases between. The CDR3 sequence is 15 residues long. Germline V gene data show CDR1 as SGHNT and CDR2 as YYREEE (reference sequence). The CDR3 DNA follows: TGTGCCAGCAGCGGGGCGGGACTTACCTCCTACGAGCAGTACTTC. It encodes CASSGAGLTSYEQYF.

The chain combines TRBV9 with TRBJ2-1; a possible D gene is TRBD2 (5 bases). The V end lost 3 bases, the J end lost 0 bases, and 13 bases lay between the germline ends. The CDR3 spans 16 residues. The V gene's germline CDR1 is SGDLS and CDR2 YYNGEE. In DNA form, the CDR3 reads TGTGCCAGCAGCGAGAGGGCCCCGAGCTCCTACAATGAGCAGTTCTTC. Amino acids: CASSERAPSSYNEQFF.

This chain connects TRBV5-4 to TRBJ2-5, with 9 bases aligning to TRBD2. The CDR3 is 16 residues long. V shed 6 bases, J shed 0 bases, and the junction held 9 bases outside the gene matches. Germline values: CDR1 SGHNT, CDR2 YYREEE (reference sequence). CDR3 coding DNA: TGTGCCAGCACCCGAAAGACTAGCGGAGACCAAGAGACCCAGTACTTC. Protein sequence: CASTRKTSGDQETQYF.

This chain connects TRBV5-1 to TRBJ1-6, with D possibly TRBD1 on 6 matching bases. Germline loops: CDR1 SGHRS, CDR2 YFSETQ. The CDR3 runs 15 residues. Trimming stripped 0 bases from V and 5 bases from J, with 9 bases between. The CDR3 nucleotides are TGCGCCAGCAGCTTGGGGGACACAAATAATTCACCCCTCCACTTT. This gives the protein CASSLGDTNNSPLHF.

This chain connects TRBV6-6 to TRBJ1-3; D is unclear. CDR1 is MNHNY and CDR2 is SVGAGI in the germline V gene (reference sequence). The CDR3 runs to 14 residues. Trimming removed 9 bases from V and 0 bases from J, with 12 bases in between. DNA for the CDR3: TGTGCCAGTACCCGGTCCTCCTCTGGAAACACCATATATTTT. Amino acids: CASTRSSSGNTIYF.

The chain links TRBV10-3 to TRBJ2-7; the match to TRBD2 covers 13 bases. Germline V gene sequence: CDR1 ENHRY, CDR2 SYGVKD. The V segment lost 11 bases and the J segment 7 bases; nucleotides outside the gene matches: 11. The CDR3 loop spans 14 amino acids. Written as DNA, the CDR3 is TGTGCCGGGGGAGGACTAGCGGGAGTTGGGGAGCAGTACTTC. Protein product: CAGGGLAGVGEQYF.

This clone was seen more than once but under ten times. This sequence joins TRBV9 and TRBJ1-2; D remains ambiguous. The CDR3 has 15 amino acids. The germline V gene has CDR1 SGDLS and CDR2 YYNGEE. V lost 3 bases, J lost 4 bases, and 16 bases lay in between. CDR3 in DNA: TGTGCCAGCAGCGCCTCCGGGCTCCGGGGCTATGGCTACACCTTC. It codes for CASSASGLRGYGYTF.

A few counts support this clone. The gene calls are TRBV2 and TRBJ1-1; D may be TRBD1 (6 bases). With 10 bases removed from V and 0 bases from J, the gap between germline ends came to 9 bases. Germline CDR1 is SNHLY and CDR2 is FYNNEI. The CDR3 covers 12 residues. The CDR3 spells CANRAVNTEAFF. In nucleotides, the CDR3 is TGTGCCAACAGGGCTGTGAACACTGAAGCTTTCTTT.

The chain has TRBV5-6 and TRBJ1-4; maybe TRBD1 (5 bases). CDR3 length: 13 residues. The germline V gene encodes CDR1 SGHDT and CDR2 YYEEEE. The V and J ends lost 7 bases and 4 bases respectively, with 11 bases between them. The CDR3 loop is CASGTGFNEKLFF. Written as DNA, the CDR3 is TGTGCCAGCGGCACAGGATTTAATGAAAAACTGTTTTTT.

This chain links TRBV5-1 with TRBJ1-5; D is unresolved. Germline loops: CDR1 SGHRS, CDR2 YFSETQ. The CDR3 length is 15 residues. V lost 4 bases and J 3 bases, leaving 14 bases between the germline ends. CDR3 sequence (DNA): TGCGCCAGCAGCGCGGAGGCAGGCACCAATCAGCCCCAGCATTTT. Encoded protein: CASSAEAGTNQPQHF.

This clone was counted a few times. The chain has TRBV7-9 and TRBJ2-3, with 12 bases matching TRBD2. This CDR3 comprises 16 residues. CDR1 is SEHNR, CDR2 FQNEAQ, per germline (reference sequence). V was clipped by 3 bases and J by 2 bases; unmatched bases: 3. CDR3 sequence: CASSFGLAGPTDTQYF. As DNA, the CDR3 is TGTGCCAGCAGCTTCGGACTAGCGGGACCCACAGATACGCAGTATTTT.